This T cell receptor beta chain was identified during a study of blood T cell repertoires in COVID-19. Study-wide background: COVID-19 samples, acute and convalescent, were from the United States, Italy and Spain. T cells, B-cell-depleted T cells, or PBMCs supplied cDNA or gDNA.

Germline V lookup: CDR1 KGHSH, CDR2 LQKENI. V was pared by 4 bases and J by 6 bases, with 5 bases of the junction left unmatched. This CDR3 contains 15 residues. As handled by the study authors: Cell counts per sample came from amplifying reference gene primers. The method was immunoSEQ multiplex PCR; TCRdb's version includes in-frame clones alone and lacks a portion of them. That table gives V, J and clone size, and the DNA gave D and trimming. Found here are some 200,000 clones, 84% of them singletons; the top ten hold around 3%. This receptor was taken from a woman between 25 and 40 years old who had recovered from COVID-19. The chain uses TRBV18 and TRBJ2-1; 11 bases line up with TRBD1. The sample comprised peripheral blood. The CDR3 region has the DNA TGTGCCAGCTCACGAGGACAGGGGGCAGTCAATGAGCAGTTCTTC. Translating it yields CASSRGQGAVNEQFF.